What follows is one T cell receptor beta chain and its context. Its antigen remains undetermined. Base qualities are not at hand, and no much larger clone is one base apart. The CDR3 has 14 amino acids, counting the end cysteine and phenylalanine. The only DNA kept is the CDR3, 42 bases in frame from the first base. The germline V gene encodes CDR1 SGHVS and CDR2 FQNEAQ. Deletion took 2 bases off V and 4 bases off J, with a span of 11 bases between the germline ends. Genomic DNA served as template for TCR beta VDJ combination and CDR3 sequence profiling. TCR repertoire sequencing was run on an Illumina HiSeq 2000. The published analysis was carried out like this. TRBV/TRBJ rearrangement plots, CDR3 size and DJ length profiles, and Simpson's diversity index were used to assess repertoires. The immunodominant clone was defined as the most abundant DNA sequence in deep sequencing data. CDR3 amino acid sequences were checked for sharing between subjects and were compared against published repertoires and the VDJdb database. TCRdb passed the public sequencing reads through fastp at Q25 and MiXCR, retaining productive beta sequences. Each entry is one CDR3 protein sequence, shown with its most common DNA and genes. TCRdb, not the original authors, processed these V and J calls. The sample profile shows some 140,000 distinct CDR3 sequences; less than 60% of them were found once. The ten biggest clones cover approximately 12% of the sample.

This entry belongs to a study of CD8+CD57+ T cells in acquired aplastic anemia (dated by TCRdb to the late 2010s). General notes on the study: DNA extracted from sorted CD4+ and CD8+ cells had a mean of approximately 3 ug, with a range of about 0.18 to 27.4 ug. CD8+CD57+ expansion was defined as a frequency above the mean frequency observed in healthy subjects. The full study reports these points: About 30 CD8+ CDR3 sequences were found to be shared between patients and controls, but these sequences appeared to be highly expressed in patients and within the immunodominant clones of the patients. Between patients and healthy controls, no significant difference in CD8+ Simpson's diversity was found (P=0.060).

Patients chosen for sequencing had shown expansion of CD8+CD57+ cells by flow cytometry. Every patient had a diagnosis of severe acquired aplastic anemia based on International Study of Aplastic Anemia and Agranulocytosis and Camitta criteria. At the time blood was sampled, none of the patients had received any therapy. In the study, sorted CD4+ and CD8+ blood T cells from patients with severe aplastic anemia and from healthy subjects underwent deep sequencing of TCR repertoires. Patients were enrolled under clinicaltrials.gov protocols 00001620, 01623167, 00001397, 00071045, 00081523 and 00961064 in the USA. Ficoll-Paque density gradient centrifugation was used to isolate peripheral blood mononuclear cells. CD4+ and CD8+ T cells were sorted by FACS or magnetic beads before DNA extraction.

The clonotype was recovered from a human donor with aplastic anemia. Sequencing used sorted CD4+, CD8+, or CD8+CD57+ T cells (not recorded which) from PBMCs. Recombination connected TRBV7-8 to TRBJ1-1; the D gene cannot be named for sure. The CDR3 is CASSLLQGGTEAFF. At the DNA level, the sequence is TGTGCCAGCAGCTTACTACAAGGAGGCACTGAAGCTTTCTTT.